These 19 T cell receptor beta chains were all obtained from the same sample, sequenced in a study of blood T cell repertoires in COVID-19. Sequencing used immunoSEQ multiplex PCR; TCRdb keeps in-frame clones, though not all of them. Of about 100,000 clones listed, roughly 87% were seen once; the top ten hold approximately 7.3%. Sequenced material: peripheral blood. The receptor set was obtained from a man aged 30 to 39 in a cohort sampled during active COVID-19.

CDR3 bases: TGTGCCAGCAGCTTGGCCCCGGACAGGGTTGAATATGGCTACACCTTC. Its translation: CASSLAPDRVEYGYTF. This chain uses TRBV5-6 with TRBJ1-2; TRBD1 matches 8 bases. V lost 0 bases, J lost 5 bases, and 9 bases stayed unmatched. The CDR3 contains 16 residues. Germline CDR1 SGHDT, CDR2 YYEEEE.

The V gene is TRBV30, the J gene TRBJ2-7; the D gene is possibly TRBD2 (6 bases). This CDR3 is 15 amino acids long. CDR1 is GTSNPN and CDR2 is SVGIG in the germline V gene (reference sequence). With 0 bases removed from V and 5 bases from J, the gap between germline ends came to 17 bases. CDR3 in DNA: TGTGCCTGGAGTGTAAGTGGGGAGGCCGGGGACGAGCAGTACTTC. It codes for CAWSVSGEAGDEQYF.

The CDR3 is CASSLGRRGRGTSTDTQYF. CDR3 nucleotides: TGTGCCAGCAGCTTAGGCCGCAGGGGGCGTGGGACTAGCACAGATACGCAGTATTTT. J is TRBJ2-3 and V is TRBV13; 8 bases are a match to TRBD1. CDR3 length: 19 residues. The germline gives CDR1 PRHDT, CDR2 FYEKMQ (reference sequence). V was pared by 0 bases and J by 0 bases, with 11 bases of the junction left unmatched. The entire variable domain, with the rest obtained from reference TRBV13 and TRBJ2-3, is as follows: AAGVIQSPRHLIKEKRETATLKCYPIPRHDTVYWYQQGPGQDPQFLISFYEKMQSDKGSIPDRFSAQQFSDYHSELNMSSLELGDSALYFCASSLGRRGRGTSTDTQYFGPGTRLTVL.

The rearrangement uses TRBV5-4 and TRBJ2-2; 9 bases align to TRBD1. CDR1 is SGHNT, CDR2 YYREEE, per germline (reference sequence). The CDR3 contains 16 residues. The V gene end was trimmed by 0 bases and the J gene end by 7 bases; junction bases not matched to a gene: 7. CDR3 region: CASSLVATGGFGELFF. For the CDR3, the DNA is TGTGCCAGCAGCTTGGTCGCGACAGGGGGGTTCGGGGAGCTGTTTTTT.

The chain recombines TRBV6-2 or TRBV6-3 with TRBJ1-1, with D maybe TRBD1 (6 bases). Between the trimmed V and J ends, which lost 5 bases and 3 bases, there was a span of 16 bases. The germline CDR1 and CDR2 sequences are MNHEY and SVGEGT. CDR3 size: 15 residues. CDR3 protein: CASSPQGTLHTEAFF. Written as DNA, the CDR3 is TGTGCCAGCAGTCCACAGGGAACTTTGCACACTGAAGCTTTCTTT.

The chain joins TRBV2 to TRBJ2-7, with 11 bases fitting TRBD1. The CDR3 consists of 12 residues. CDR1 and CDR2 from the germline V gene are SNHLY and FYNNEI. The junction had 4 bases not matched to a gene; V was cut back by 3 bases and J by 12 bases. The CDR3 sequence is CASSDQDRGRYF. CDR3 nucleotides: TGTGCCAGCAGTGATCAGGACAGGGGGCGGTACTTC. The whole variable domain, remainder taken from reference TRBV2 and TRBJ2-7, is EPEVTQTPSHQVTQMGQEVILRCVPISNHLYFYWYRQILGQKVEFLVSFYNNEISEKSEIFDDQFSVERPDGSNFTLKIRSTKLEDSAMYFCASSDQDRGRYFGPGTRLTVT.

The V call is TRBV6-1, the J call TRBJ2-5; D is undetermined. This CDR3 region has 13 residues. The V gene's germline CDR1 is MNHNS and CDR2 SASEGT. Trimming took 2 bases from V and 6 from J, leaving 10 bases between them. The CDR3 DNA is TGTGCCAGCAGTGAACAATACACCCAGACCCAGTACTTC. Amino acids: CASSEQYTQTQYF.

In DNA form, the CDR3 reads TGCGCCAGCAGCTCGCCGGGACAGAACACTGAAGCTTTCTTT. The encoded protein is CASSSPGQNTEAFF. V is TRBV5-1 and J is TRBJ1-1, with D possibly TRBD1 on 6 matching bases. With 3 bases removed from V and 1 base from J, the gap between germline ends came to 10 bases. The CDR3 spans 14 residues. Germline V lookup: CDR1 SGHRS, CDR2 YFSETQ.

This sequence joins TRBV19 and TRBJ1-1; the match to TRBD1 covers 8 bases. Trimming took 7 bases from V and 0 from J; bases not matched to a gene: 13. The germline V gene encodes CDR1 LNHDA and CDR2 SQIVND (reference sequence). CDR3 size: 17 residues. CDR3 coding DNA: TGTGCCAGTACATTCGGGACAGGAGCCCCCCTGAACACTGAAGCTTTCTTT. Translated: CASTFGTGAPLNTEAFF.

The sample holds a few counts of this clone. V gene TRBV2 combines with J gene TRBJ1-1; unclear D gene. This CDR3 has 16 residues. V shed 8 bases and J shed 1 base, with 20 bases lying between them. Germline V gene lookup returns CDR1 SNHLY and CDR2 FYNNEI. The CDR3 is CASRRGTSDGNTEAFF. CDR3 DNA sequence: TGTGCCAGCCGTCGGGGTACGTCGGACGGGAACACTGAAGCTTTCTTT.

V usage is TRBV7-2 and J usage is TRBJ2-5; D remains ambiguous. V lost 4 bases, J lost 5 bases, and 11 bases lay in between. There are 13 residues in the CDR3. The germline gives CDR1 SGHTA, CDR2 FQGNSA. CDR3 bases: TGTGCCAGCAGCTACGTCCTGCAGGAGACCCAGTACTTC. The encoded protein is CASSYVLQETQYF. The whole variable domain, filled in from reference TRBV7-2 and TRBJ2-5, reads GAGVSQSPSNKVTEKGKDVELRCDPISGHTALYWYRQSLGQGLEFLIYFQGNSAPDKSGLPSDRFSAERTGGSVSTLTIQRTQQEDSAVYLCASSYVLQETQYFGPGTRLLVL.

The chain has TRBV5-1 and TRBJ2-5; 12 bases fit TRBD2. The V segment lost 4 bases and the J segment 2 bases; nucleotides outside the gene matches: 6. The CDR3 has 16 amino acids. CDR1 SGHRS and CDR2 YFSETQ come from the germline V gene. The DNA for the CDR3 is TGCGCCAGCAGCACGACCCTAGCGGGGGGGCAAGAGACCCAGTACTTC. Protein product: CASSTTLAGGQETQYF.

The V call is TRBV6-2 or TRBV6-3, the J call TRBJ1-5; 8 nucleotides match TRBD1. CDR1 and CDR2 (germline): MNHEY, SVGEGT. There are 16 residues in the CDR3. V was clipped by 2 bases and J by 3 bases; unmatched bases: 6. The CDR3 DNA reads as TGTGCCAGCAGTTACGACCGACAGGGGATCAATCAGCCCCAGCATTTT. Protein: CASSYDRQGINQPQHF.

This sequence joins TRBV21-1 and TRBJ1-1; the DNA was not used to check the table's D call, TRBD1. TRBV21-1 is described as a pseudogene. This CDR3 has 15 residues. The CDR3 sequence: CASSKGETGNTEAFF. The CDR3 DNA reads TGTGCCAGCAGCAAAGGGGAGACAGGGAACACTGAAGCTTTCTTT.

This rearrangement joins TRBV18 to TRBJ1-1, with D unclear. Germline V gene sequence: CDR1 KGHSH, CDR2 LQKENI. Trimming removed 0 bases at V and 0 bases at J, with 5 bases between. The CDR3 is 14 residues long. The CDR3 coding sequence is TGTGCCAGCTCACCACCATCAGTGAACACTGAAGCTTTCTTT. It encodes CASSPPSVNTEAFF.

The genes are TRBV6-5 and TRBJ2-7; 7 bases align to TRBD2. CDR1 is MNHEY, CDR2 SVGAGI, per germline. The CDR3 is made up of 15 amino acids. The J segment lost 3 bases and the V segment lost 6 bases, leaving 11 bases of the junction unmatched. CDR3 region: CASRTTSGGGYEQYF. Written as DNA, the CDR3 is TGTGCCAGCAGGACCACCTCGGGGGGTGGCTACGAGCAGTACTTC.

The chain uses TRBV6-5 and TRBJ1-1; D ambiguous. The germline V gene has CDR1 MNHEY and CDR2 SVGAGI. The V gene lost 2 bases and the J gene lost 4 bases, with 11 bases spanning the gap. There are 14 residues in the CDR3. CDR3 DNA sequence: TGTGCCAGCAGTTACCTAGAACTAGGCACTGAAGCTTTCTTT. Its protein product is CASSYLELGTEAFF.

This clone appeared once. The chain is built from TRBV29-1 and TRBJ1-5; the D gene is possibly TRBD1 (5 bases). The germline V gene has CDR1 SQVTM and CDR2 ANQGSEA. The ends were cut back, 8 bases at V and 5 bases at J, with 13 bases in the middle. CDR3 length: 12 residues. The CDR3 sequence is CSIGGGDQPQHF. In DNA, the CDR3 is TGCAGCATCGGGGGGGGTGATCAGCCCCAGCATTTT.

The chain joins TRBV5-1 to TRBJ2-2; D not certain. V shed 1 base and J shed 2 bases, with 9 bases lying between them. The V gene's germline CDR1 is SGHRS and CDR2 YFSETQ. CDR3 length: 15 residues. The CDR3 coding sequence is TGCGCCAGCAGCTTGCGGCAGGCAAACACCGGGGAGCTGTTTTTT. Translation: CASSLRQANTGELFF.